This TCR beta chain was observed in a study of shared clonotypes between healthy human individuals. Broader study findings: The four-donor shared clonotypes exceeded non-shared clonotypes in generation probability, with non-shared ones scoring lower. As a rule, naive subsets had a larger estimated richness than memory subsets.

V lost 0 bases to trimming and J lost 7 bases, with 14 bases between them. The germline CDR1 and CDR2 sequences are SEHNR and FQNEAQ (reference sequence). The CDR3 has 15 residues. Of note for this clone: What it recognizes is unknown.

The table came from immunoSEQ multiplex PCR; TCRdb's copy has only in-frame clones and leaves some out. The table has hundreds of thousands of clones, around 93% seen once; the top ten hold less than 25%. CD45RO-negative cells were positively selected for CCR7, leaving out terminally differentiated effector memory CD45RA+ cells. The chain joins TRBV7-9 to TRBJ2-3; D ambiguous. Sequencing was carried out using naive CD8+ T cells sorted from blood. The sequence was collected from a young man in good health. Written as DNA, the CDR3 is TGTGCCAGCAGCTTAGCCTTCCCTATTGTTAATACGCAGTATTTT. Its protein is CASSLAFPIVNTQYF.